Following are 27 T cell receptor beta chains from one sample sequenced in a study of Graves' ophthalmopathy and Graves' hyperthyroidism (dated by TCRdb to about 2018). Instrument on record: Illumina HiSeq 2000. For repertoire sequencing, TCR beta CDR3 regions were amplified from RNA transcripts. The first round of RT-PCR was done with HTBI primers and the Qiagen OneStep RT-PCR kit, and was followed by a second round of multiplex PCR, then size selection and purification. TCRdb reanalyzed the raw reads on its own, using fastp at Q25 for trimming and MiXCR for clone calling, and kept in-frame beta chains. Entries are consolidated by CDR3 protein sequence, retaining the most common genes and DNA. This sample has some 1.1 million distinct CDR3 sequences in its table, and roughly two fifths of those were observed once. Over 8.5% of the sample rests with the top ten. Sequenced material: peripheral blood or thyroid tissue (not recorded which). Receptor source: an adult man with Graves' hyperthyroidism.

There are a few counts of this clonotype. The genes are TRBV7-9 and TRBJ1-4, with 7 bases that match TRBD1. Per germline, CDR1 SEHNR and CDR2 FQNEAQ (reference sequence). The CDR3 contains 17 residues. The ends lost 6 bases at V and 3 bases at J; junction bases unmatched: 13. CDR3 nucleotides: TGTGCCAGCAGTTCGACTCCGGGACAGCGACCTAATGAAAAACTGTTTTTT. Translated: CASSSTPGQRPNEKLFF.

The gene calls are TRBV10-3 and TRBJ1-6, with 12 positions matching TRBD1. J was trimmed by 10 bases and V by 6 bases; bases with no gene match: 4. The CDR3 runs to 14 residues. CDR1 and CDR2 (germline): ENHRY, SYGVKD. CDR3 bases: TGTGCCATCAGCGCCGGGACAGGGGGCTCACCCCTCCACTTT. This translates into CAISAGTGGSPLHF.

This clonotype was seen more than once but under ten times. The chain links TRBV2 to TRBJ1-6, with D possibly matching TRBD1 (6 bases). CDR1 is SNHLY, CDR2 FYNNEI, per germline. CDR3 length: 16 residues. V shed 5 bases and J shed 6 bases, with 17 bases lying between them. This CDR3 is CASSLEGVSFNSPLHF. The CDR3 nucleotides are TGTGCCAGCAGTTTAGAGGGGGTTTCGTTTAATTCACCCCTCCACTTT.

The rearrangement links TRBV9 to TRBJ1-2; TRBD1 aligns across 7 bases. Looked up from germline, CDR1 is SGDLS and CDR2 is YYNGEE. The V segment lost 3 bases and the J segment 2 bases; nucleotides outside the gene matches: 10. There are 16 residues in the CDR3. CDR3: CASSAGGGTQNYGYTF. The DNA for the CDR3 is TGTGCCAGCAGCGCAGGGGGGGGGACCCAGAACTATGGCTACACCTTC.

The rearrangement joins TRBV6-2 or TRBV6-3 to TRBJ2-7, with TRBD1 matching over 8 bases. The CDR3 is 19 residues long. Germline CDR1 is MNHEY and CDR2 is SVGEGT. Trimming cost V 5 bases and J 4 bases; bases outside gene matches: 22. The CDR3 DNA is TGTGCCAGCAGTAAACCCCAGGGGGCGCGTCTGGTTGGATCTTACGAGCAGTACTTC. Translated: CASSKPQGARLVGSYEQYF.

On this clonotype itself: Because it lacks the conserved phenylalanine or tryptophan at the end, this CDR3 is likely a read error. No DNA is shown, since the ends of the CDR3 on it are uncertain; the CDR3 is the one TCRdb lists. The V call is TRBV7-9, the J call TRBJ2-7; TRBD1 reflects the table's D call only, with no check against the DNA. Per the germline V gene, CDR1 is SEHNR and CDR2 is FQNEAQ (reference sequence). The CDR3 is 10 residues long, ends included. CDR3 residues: CASSLYGQST.

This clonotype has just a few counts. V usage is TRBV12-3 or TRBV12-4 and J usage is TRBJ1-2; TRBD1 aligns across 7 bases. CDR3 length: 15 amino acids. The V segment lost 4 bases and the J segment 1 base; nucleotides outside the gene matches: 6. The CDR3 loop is CASSYNRGINYGYTF. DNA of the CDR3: TGTGCCAGCAGTTACAACAGGGGAATTAACTATGGCTACACCTTC.

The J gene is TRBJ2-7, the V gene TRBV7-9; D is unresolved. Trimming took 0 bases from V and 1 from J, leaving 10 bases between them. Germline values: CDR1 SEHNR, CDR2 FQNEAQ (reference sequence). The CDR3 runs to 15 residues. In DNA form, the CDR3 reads TGTGCCAGCAGCTTAGCGCATGGCCGGTCCTACGAGCAGTACTTC. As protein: CASSLAHGRSYEQYF.

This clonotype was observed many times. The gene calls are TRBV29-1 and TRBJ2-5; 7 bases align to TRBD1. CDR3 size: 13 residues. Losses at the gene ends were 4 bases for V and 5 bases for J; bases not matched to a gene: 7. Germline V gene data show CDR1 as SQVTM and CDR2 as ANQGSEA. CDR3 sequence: CSVGPAGGETQYF. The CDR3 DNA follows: TGCAGCGTTGGTCCCGCAGGGGGTGAGACCCAGTACTTC.

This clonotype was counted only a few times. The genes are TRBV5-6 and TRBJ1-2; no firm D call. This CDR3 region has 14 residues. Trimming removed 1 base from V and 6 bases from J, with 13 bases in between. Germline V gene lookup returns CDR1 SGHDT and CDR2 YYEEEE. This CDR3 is CASSLRTLYDGYTF. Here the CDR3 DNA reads TGTGCCAGCAGCTTGAGAACCCTATATGATGGCTACACCTTC. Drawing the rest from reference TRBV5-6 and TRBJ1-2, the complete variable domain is DAGVTQSPTHLIKTRGQQVTLRCSPKSGHDTVSWYQQALGQGPQFIFQYYEEEERQRGNFPDRFSGHQFPNYSSELNVNALLLGDSALYLCASSLRTLYDGYTFGSGTRLTVV.

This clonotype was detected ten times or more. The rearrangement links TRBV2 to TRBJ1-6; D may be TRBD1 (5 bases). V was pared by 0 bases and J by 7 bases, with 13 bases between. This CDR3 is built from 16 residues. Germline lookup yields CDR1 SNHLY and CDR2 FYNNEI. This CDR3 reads CASSEALRRGNSPLHF. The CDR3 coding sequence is TGTGCCAGCAGTGAAGCCCTCAGACGGGGGAATTCACCCCTCCACTTT.

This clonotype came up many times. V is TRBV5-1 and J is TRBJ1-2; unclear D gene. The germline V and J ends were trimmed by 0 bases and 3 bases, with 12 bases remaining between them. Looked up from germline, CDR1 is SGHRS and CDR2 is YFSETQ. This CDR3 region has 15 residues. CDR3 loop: CASSLGLRQDYGYTF. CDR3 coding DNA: TGCGCCAGCAGCTTGGGGCTTCGGCAGGACTATGGCTACACCTTC.

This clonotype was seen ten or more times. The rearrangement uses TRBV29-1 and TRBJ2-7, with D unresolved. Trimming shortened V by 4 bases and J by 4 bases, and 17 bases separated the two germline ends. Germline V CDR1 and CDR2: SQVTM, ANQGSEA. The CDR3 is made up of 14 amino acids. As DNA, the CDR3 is TGCAGCGTTGCTTTGGCAGGAGACTCGTACGAGCAGTACTTC. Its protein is CSVALAGDSYEQYF.

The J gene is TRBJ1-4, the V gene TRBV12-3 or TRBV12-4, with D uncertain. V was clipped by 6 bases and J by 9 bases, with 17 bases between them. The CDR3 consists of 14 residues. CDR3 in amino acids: CASRPTMSVKKLFF. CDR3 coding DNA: TGTGCCAGCAGACCCACTATGTCGGTTAAAAAACTGTTTTTT.

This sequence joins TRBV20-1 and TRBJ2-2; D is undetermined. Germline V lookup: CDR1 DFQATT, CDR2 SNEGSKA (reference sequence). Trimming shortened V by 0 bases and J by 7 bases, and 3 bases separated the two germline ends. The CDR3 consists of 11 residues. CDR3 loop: CSARDFGELFF. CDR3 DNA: TGCAGTGCTAGAGATTTCGGGGAGCTGTTTTTT.

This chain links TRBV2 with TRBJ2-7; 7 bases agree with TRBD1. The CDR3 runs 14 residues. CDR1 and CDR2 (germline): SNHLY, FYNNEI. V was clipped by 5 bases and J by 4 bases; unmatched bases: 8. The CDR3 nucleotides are TGTGCCAGCAGTTTATCGACAGGGATATACGAGCAGTACTTC. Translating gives CASSLSTGIYEQYF.

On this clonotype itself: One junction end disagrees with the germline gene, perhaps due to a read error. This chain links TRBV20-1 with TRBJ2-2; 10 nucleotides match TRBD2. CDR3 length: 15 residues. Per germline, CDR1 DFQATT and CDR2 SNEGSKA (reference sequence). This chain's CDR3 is CSAGSGGQNTAELFF. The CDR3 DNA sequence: TGCAGTGCTGGTAGCGGGGGGCAGAACACCGCGGAGCTGTTTTTT.

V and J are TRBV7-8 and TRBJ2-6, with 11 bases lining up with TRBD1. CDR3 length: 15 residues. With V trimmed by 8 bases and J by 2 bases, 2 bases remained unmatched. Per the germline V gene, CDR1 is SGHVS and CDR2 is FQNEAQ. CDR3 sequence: CASGQGAAGANVLTF. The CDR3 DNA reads TGTGCCAGCGGACAGGGGGCCGCTGGGGCCAACGTCCTGACTTTC.

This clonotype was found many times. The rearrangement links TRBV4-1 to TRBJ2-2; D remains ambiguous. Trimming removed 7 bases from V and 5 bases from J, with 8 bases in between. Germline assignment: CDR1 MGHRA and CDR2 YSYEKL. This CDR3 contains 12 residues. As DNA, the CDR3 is TGCGCCAGCACTCCAACGACCGGGGAGCTGTTTTTT. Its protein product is CASTPTTGELFF.

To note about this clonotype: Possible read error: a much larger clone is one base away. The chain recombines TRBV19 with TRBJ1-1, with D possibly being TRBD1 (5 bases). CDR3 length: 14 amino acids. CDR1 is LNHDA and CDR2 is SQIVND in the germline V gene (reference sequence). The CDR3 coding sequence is TGTGCCAGTAGTATAGGTCTGACAGCTACTGAAGCTTCCTTT. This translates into CASSIGLTATEASF.

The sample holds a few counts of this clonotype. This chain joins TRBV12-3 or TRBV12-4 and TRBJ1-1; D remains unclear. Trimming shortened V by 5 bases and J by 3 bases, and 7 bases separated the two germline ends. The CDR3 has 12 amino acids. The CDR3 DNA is TGTGCCAGCAGTCCCAAGTACACTGAAGCTTTCTTT. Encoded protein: CASSPKYTEAFF.

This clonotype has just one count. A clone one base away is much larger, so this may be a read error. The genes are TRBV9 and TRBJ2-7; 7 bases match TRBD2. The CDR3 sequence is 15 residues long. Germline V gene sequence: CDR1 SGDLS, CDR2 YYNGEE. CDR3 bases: TGTGCCAGCAGCGTAGGGGCTAGCGGAACCTACGAGCAGTGCTTC. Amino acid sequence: CASSVGASGTYEQCF.

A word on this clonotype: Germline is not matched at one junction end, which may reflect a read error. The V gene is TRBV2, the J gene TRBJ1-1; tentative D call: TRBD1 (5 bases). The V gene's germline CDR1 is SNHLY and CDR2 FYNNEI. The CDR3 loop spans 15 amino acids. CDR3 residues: CASRTVKVTGIMASF. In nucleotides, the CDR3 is TGTGCCAGCAGGACAGTAAAAGTTACGGGAATAATGGCTTCCTTT.

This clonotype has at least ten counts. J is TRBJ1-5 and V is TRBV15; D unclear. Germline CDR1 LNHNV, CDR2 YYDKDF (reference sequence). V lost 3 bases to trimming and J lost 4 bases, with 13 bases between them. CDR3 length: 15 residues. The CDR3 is CATSSPRSWNQPQHF. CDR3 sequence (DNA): TGTGCCACCAGCAGCCCCCGGTCGTGGAATCAGCCCCAGCATTTT. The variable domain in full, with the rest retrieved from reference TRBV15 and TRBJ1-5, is DAMVIQNPRYQVTQFGKPVTLSCSQTLNHNVMYWYQQKSSQAPKLLFHYYDKDFNNEADTPDNFQSRRPNTSFCFLDIRSPGLGDTAMYLCATSSPRSWNQPQHFGDGTRLSIL.

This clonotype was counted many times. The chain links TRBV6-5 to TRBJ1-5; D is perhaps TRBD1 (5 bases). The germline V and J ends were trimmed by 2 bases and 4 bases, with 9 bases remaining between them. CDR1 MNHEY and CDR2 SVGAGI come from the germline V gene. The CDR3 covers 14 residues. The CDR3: CASSYAGLNQPQHF. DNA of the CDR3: TGTGCCAGCAGTTACGCGGGGCTGAATCAGCCCCAGCATTTT.

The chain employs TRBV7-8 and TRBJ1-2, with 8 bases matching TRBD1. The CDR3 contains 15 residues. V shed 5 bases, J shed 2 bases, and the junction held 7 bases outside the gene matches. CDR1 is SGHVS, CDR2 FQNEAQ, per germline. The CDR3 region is CASSQSTGVNYGYTF. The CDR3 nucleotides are TGTGCCAGCAGCCAATCGACAGGGGTAAACTATGGCTACACCTTC. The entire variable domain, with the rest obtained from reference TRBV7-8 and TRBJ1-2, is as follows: GAGVSQSPRYKVAKRGQDVALRCDPISGHVSLFWYQQALGQGPEFLTYFQNEAQLDKSGLPSDRFFAERPEGSVSTLKIQRTQQEDSAVYLCASSQSTGVNYGYTFGSGTRLTVV.

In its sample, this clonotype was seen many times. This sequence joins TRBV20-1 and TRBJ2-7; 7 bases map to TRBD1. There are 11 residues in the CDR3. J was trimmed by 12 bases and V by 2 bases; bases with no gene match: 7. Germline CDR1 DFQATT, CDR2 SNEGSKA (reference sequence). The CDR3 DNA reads TGCAGTGCTAGAAAACTGGACAGGTCGTACTTC. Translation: CSARKLDRSYF.